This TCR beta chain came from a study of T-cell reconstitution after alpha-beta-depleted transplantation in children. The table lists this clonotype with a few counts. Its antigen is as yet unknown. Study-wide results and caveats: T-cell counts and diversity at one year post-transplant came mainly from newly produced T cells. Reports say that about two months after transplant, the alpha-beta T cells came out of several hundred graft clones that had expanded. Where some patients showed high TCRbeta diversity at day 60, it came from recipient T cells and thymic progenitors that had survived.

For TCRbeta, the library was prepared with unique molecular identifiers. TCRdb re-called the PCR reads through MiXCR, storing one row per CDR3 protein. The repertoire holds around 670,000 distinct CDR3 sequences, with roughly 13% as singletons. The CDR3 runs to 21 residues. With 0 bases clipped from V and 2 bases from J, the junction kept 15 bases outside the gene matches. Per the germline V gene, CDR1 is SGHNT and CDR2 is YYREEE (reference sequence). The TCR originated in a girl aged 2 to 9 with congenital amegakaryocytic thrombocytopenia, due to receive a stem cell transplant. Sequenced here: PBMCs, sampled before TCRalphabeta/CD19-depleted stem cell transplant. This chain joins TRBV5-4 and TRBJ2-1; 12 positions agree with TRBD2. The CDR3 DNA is TGTGCCAGCAGCTTGGTTGCACGGCGGTCTAGCGGGAGGGATCCCTACAATGAGCAGTTCTTC. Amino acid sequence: CASSLVARRSSGRDPYNEQFF. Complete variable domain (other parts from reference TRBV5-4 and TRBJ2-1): ETGVTQSPTHLIKTRGQQVTLRCSSQSGHNTVSWYQQALGQGPQFIFQYYREEENGRGNFPPRFSGLQFPNYSSELNVNALELDDSALYLCASSLVARRSSGRDPYNEQFFGPGTRLTVL.